This TCR beta chain appears in the sequencing data of a study of PD-1 blockade in classical Hodgkin lymphoma. Broader study findings: Nivolumab initiation under 1 year post-ASCT meant exclusion. Nothing has yet pinned down what causes the repertoire differences, possibly disease activity or prior therapy.

This table comes from immunoSEQ multiplex PCR, and its TCRdb copy is limited to in-frame clones, with some not included. Here the sample spans fewer than 100,000 clones, 92% being singletons. CDR1 and CDR2 (germline): SQVTM, ANQGSEA. V was clipped by 6 bases and J by 7 bases; unmatched bases: 6. The CDR3 runs 14 residues. A note on this clone: Its matching antigen is unknown.

Brentuximab vedotin exposure varied, and every patient relapsed after autologous stem cell transplantation. This TCR came from a human donor with classical Hodgkin lymphoma. The rearrangement links TRBV29-1 to TRBJ2-2; 12 bases agree with TRBD1. The sample was peripheral blood mononuclear cells (PBMCs), taken at baseline. This CDR3 reads CSVGQGALGGELFF. In nucleotides, the CDR3 is TGCAGCGTGGGACAGGGGGCGTTAGGCGGGGAGCTGTTTTTT.